Described below is a single TCR beta chain sequence and its context. This receptor's antigen is unknown. The sample holds no much larger clone one base away, and base qualities are not on file. This sample was taken from a study of cytomegalovirus exposure and HLA in healthy donors (dated by TCRdb to 2016 to 2017). About the study as a whole: An earlier analysis of 587 of the donors reported 250 to 350 Gb of sequence data and roughly 120 million unique TCR beta sequences obtained from about 200 million T cells. An early release that covered more than 550 HLA-typed donors contained around 300 gigabases of sequencing data and tens of millions of unique TCR sequences. The genetic ancestry cluster associated with self-reported Caucasian donors included 81% of the roughly 390 genotyped donors. The study was designed to test whether signatures of past pathogen exposure could be identified by cataloging public T cell receptors. The study used immunosequencing to profile the T cell repertoires of several hundred subjects and linked those repertoires to cytomegalovirus serostatus. A separate validation cohort of roughly 130 different subjects was used in addition to the approximately 610-subject first cohort. The study combined high-throughput TCR immunosequencing, statistical association of individual TCRs with disease status, and machine learning to predict cytomegalovirus infection status. A later analysis re-examined previously published TCR beta repertoires from 600 to 700 donors and added high-resolution HLA genotyping to investigate patterns of TCR occurrence. Rather than drawing on any new phenotypic data, the later analysis identified candidate immune exposures from TCR beta sequences and the way those sequences occurred across donors. To decide whether each TCR beta V gene segment behaved as functional or pseudogenic, an earlier analysis of approximately 600 of the donors relied on high-throughput TCR beta sequencing. Donor age, sex, ethnicity and CMV serostatus were compiled together with the repertoire data. In a later genetic analysis, genome-wide SNP genotypes for about three fifths of the roughly 670 donors were used, and that subset was treated as a discovery cohort. Every discovery cohort repertoire had been produced on one sequencing platform. HLA typing covered class I and class II loci at four-digit resolution. The number of typed donors differed by locus: about 620-640 for A, B, C, DRB1 and DQB1; 522 for DQA1; approximately 600 for DPA1; and 450 to 480 for DPB1. About five DR-DQ haplotypes were handled as single units for association and clustering because linkage in the cohort was strong. Among 300 to 500 genotyped donors of the cohort, an average of approximately 200,000 unique TCR beta nucleotide sequences was sequenced per donor, of which about 19% were non-productive.

Broad study findings and their caveats: Presence/absence analyses assumed roughly uniform sequencing depth across donors, an assumption that may not hold. The study gave a list of around 170 TCR beta chains associated with cytomegalovirus. Across donors, most TCR sequences were observed very rarely, whereas some public TCRs were present in many individuals. Linkage disequilibrium might explain the correlated functional status among segregating V segments, but an unknown experimental factor could not be excluded. The only immune exposure information available for the cohort was CMV serostatus. Three of the identified cytomegalovirus-associated TCR beta chains were confirmed in vitro to be specific for cytomegalovirus antigens. Because some donors lacked HLA typing at each locus, the association tests relied only on the typed subset. A further reported finding was that TCR beta sequences accurately predicted the HLA-A and HLA-B alleles for most subjects in the first cohort. The sequencing pipeline was judged likely to have produced a cluster of highly shared sequence variants as a technical artifact. Compared with the 666-donor mean, donors in an Asian-associated ancestry cluster had fewer N-insertions in productive TCRs, according to a later genetic analysis. At a false discovery rate of 0.05, a later analysis linked around 15,000 TCR beta sequences to specific HLA alleles. The authors suggested that the approach could potentially be extended to other disease states and immunological phenotypes. In both the original and validation cohorts, the classifier was reported to diagnose cytomegalovirus status with high specificity and sensitivity. This cohort had only TCR beta chains sequenced, and the lack of alpha or paired-chain data limited which features could be detected. In a later analysis, the rate of TCR association differed among HLA loci, with DRB1 alleles having the most associated TCRs and HLA-C alleles having the fewest. When HLA alleles, especially DR and DQ, strongly co-occurred, TCR associations were difficult to assign to individual alleles. Compared with equally common non-associated chains, HLA-associated TCR beta chains in a later analysis were more clonally expanded and had lower generation probabilities. V-gene and J-gene trimming of TCR beta chains was associated with a missense DCLRE1C variant in a later genetic analysis, and the association was replicated in an independent cohort. Most CMV-associated TCR beta chains appeared to be HLA-restricted in a later analysis, and the HLA associations seemed to be driven largely by CMV exposure. In an earlier analysis of around 600 of the donors, most TCR beta V segments appeared in productive rearrangements about 90% or about 30% of the time, broadly matching IMGT annotations. Because counts were too low, roughly 17 rarely observed V segments, including chromosome 9 orphons, were left out of the earlier analysis of a few hundred of the donors. According to a later analysis, parvovirus B19, influenza, CMV and Epstein-Barr virus appeared linked to several top co-occurrence clusters.

Library preparation employed the immunoSEQ multiplex PCR assay. For the multiplex PCR, a mixture combining 60 forward primers for TCR Vbeta segments and 13 reverse primers for TCR Jbeta segments was used. The CDR3 region of rearranged TCR beta genes was amplified from genomic DNA with a multiplex PCR assay. The Illumina HiSeq System was used to sequence the amplified TCR beta libraries as 87-base-pair reads. The published analysis was carried out like this. In a later analysis, tens of millions of unique TCR beta chains were counted across the roughly 670 repertoires, and around 10 million of these chains were shared by at least two donors. To remove PCR and sequencing errors, raw reads were error-corrected and collapsed into unique sequences using a nearest-neighbor algorithm that merged closely related sequences. To assign V, D and J gene segments, CDR3 sequences were aligned to IMGT reference sequences. For a sequence to be retained, a match of at least six nucleotides to both a V gene segment and a J gene segment was required. A rearrangement was called productive if the CDR3 had no stop codons and remained in frame with V and J, and every other rearrangement was called non-productive. Following IMGT convention, CDR3 was defined as the stretch from the second conserved V-encoded cysteine to the conserved J-encoded phenylalanine. The earlier analysis of about 610 of the donors excluded sequences that lacked an unambiguous match to a single V gene segment. In an earlier analysis of 587 of the donors, a V segment was called functional when productive rearrangements were above 56.7%, and segregating when the standard deviation between donors exceeded 5%. A statistical classification framework was built for diagnosing cytomegalovirus status from the catalog of TCR beta chain sequences. In a later analysis, V and J genes were assigned by comparing TCR nucleotide sequences against IMGT/GENE-DB human TR gene sequences. A later analysis assigned CDR3 sequences and most-parsimonious VDJ recombination scenarios with the TCRdist pipeline. In a later analysis, each TCR beta chain was defined by its CDR3 amino acid sequence together with its V-gene family, and reads without a unique V-gene family were excluded. As a way to deal with suspected cross-contamination and a sequencing artifact, a later analysis dropped approximately 570 nucleotide sequences that were highly shared and had low generation probability. In a later analysis, a clonal expansion index for each public chain was calculated from normalized within-repertoire ranks of inferred template counts. Generation probabilities in a later analysis came from a VDJ recombination model fitted to out-of-frame rearrangements, and those results were checked against IGoR. A later analysis scored TCR-TCR, TCR-HLA and TCR-CMV co-occurrence with hypergeometric tests, applying a repertoire-size bias correction to TCR pairs. To estimate false discovery rates, a later analysis permuted the HLA or CMV assignments 20 times. A later analysis grouped co-occurring TCRs with DBSCAN, adding TCRdist sequence similarity when clustering within HLA-allele-positive subsets. Repertoires with fewer than 30,000 or more than 120,000 public chains were left out of co-occurrence clustering, as were a few repertoires with anomalous nucleotide sharing. This immuneACCESS table, as held by TCRdb, lists in-frame sequences with V and J called but not all clones. Of the missing ones, under half trace to an unresolved V gene in checked studies; the others have no known cause. For V, J and clone size, that table is used; D and trimming come from the DNA. This sample has 130,000 or so clones in its table, and around four fifths of those were observed once. The ten largest clones represent approximately 1.8% of the sample.

In total, approximately 610 healthy bone marrow donors made up the cohort. Cohort members were all nominally healthy when sampled, although unrecorded immune exposures were likely present. The donor tested CMV seronegative and was one of the 352 seronegative cohort members. A peripheral blood sample was collected from each donor, and TCR beta sequencing was performed on peripheral blood mononuclear cells. The Qiagen DNeasy Blood Extraction Kit was used to extract genomic DNA from the blood cell samples. The specimen sequenced was PBMCs. The receptor's source is a man in his forties in good health and CMV-seronegative.

The DNA sequence reads TGTGCCAGCAGCTCCTCCTACTCCTTAGATGAGACCCAGTACTTC. Translated, this is CASSSSYSLDETQYF. The rearrangement combines TRBV9 with TRBJ2-5, with the identity of the D gene unclear. V and J are truncated by 4 bases and 5 bases respectively, leaving an intervening sequence of 18 bases. For CDR1 and CDR2, the germline V gene lists SGDLS and YYNGEE. The CDR3 measures 15 amino acids from cysteine to phenylalanine. Kept here is only the CDR3 DNA, which spans 45 bases and is read in frame from base 1.